This record covers a single T cell receptor beta chain. Its target is not known. Assay used: immunoSEQ multiplex PCR; TCRdb lists only in-frame clones, some missing. This table holds 17,000 or so clones, around 83% found once. This sample was taken from a study of blood T cell dynamics during melanoma immunotherapy. Background on the study: Patients with metastatic melanoma got pembrolizumab or nivolumab-ipilimumab as first-line care. Study findings and constraints: Clones driving repertoire changes may be melanoma-specific or general immune activation.

The germline V gene has CDR1 LGHNA and CDR2 YNFKEQ. J gave up 2 bases and V 8 bases, and 6 bases lay outside the gene matches. CDR3 length: 15 residues. The time point denotes: pre-treatment baseline. Prior systemic cancer therapy, immunosuppressant use and other active malignancies excluded patients. This material consisted of blood, taken from a patient treated with checkpoint blockade. This sequence originates from a human donor with melanoma. J is TRBJ2-5 and V is TRBV4-2; 12 bases align to TRBD2. CDR3 nucleotide sequence: TGTGCCAGCGGGCCCGGGACTAGCGGGCAAGAGACCCAGTACTTC. This sequence encodes CASGPGTSGQETQYF.